This T cell receptor (beta chain) is drawn from a study of Ad26.COV2.S vaccination and SARS-CoV-2 variants. About the study: Doses of Ad26.COV2.S were injected into muscle once or twice, 56 days apart.

Some clones are missing from TCRdb's copy, which holds only in-frame ones; the method was immunoSEQ multiplex PCR. Of some 420,000 clones listed, approximately 90% are singletons. The treatment denotes: around 19 received Ad26.COV2.S at low or high dose, single or two shots; a few received placebo; per-sample allocation not given. Each sample was drawn 63 days after the first injection (of vaccine or placebo). Trimming removed 6 bases at V and 0 bases at J, with 11 bases between. The CDR3 is made up of 14 amino acids. The V gene's germline CDR1 is SGHTA and CDR2 FQGNSA. The J gene is TRBJ1-1, the V gene TRBV7-2; the D gene is possibly TRBD1 (6 bases). The specimen was peripheral blood, collected in a trial of Ad26.COV2.S vaccine versus placebo. This TCR derives from a person between 18 and 65 years old who received the Ad26.COV2.S COVID-19 vaccine or a placebo. For the CDR3, the DNA is TGTGCCAGCAGTTTTACAGGGCTGAACACTGAAGCTTTCTTT. This gives the protein CASSFTGLNTEAFF.